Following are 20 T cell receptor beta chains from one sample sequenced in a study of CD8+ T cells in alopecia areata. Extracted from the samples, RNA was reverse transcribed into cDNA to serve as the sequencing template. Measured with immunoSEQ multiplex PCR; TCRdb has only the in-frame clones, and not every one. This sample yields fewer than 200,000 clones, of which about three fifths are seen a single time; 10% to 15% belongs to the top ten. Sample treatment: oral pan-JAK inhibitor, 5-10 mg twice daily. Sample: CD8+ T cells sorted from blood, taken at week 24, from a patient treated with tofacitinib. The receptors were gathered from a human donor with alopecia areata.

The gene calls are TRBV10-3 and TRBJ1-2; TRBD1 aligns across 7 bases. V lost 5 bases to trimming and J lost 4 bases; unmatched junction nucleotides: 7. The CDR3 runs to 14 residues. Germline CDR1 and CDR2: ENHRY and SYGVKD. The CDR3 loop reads CAISSPGQSYGYTF. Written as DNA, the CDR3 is TGTGCCATCAGTTCTCCGGGACAGTCCTATGGCTACACCTTC.

The CDR3 protein is CASSVGQAQETQYF. DNA for the CDR3: TGTGCCAGCAGCGTAGGTCAAGCCCAAGAGACCCAGTACTTC. V and J are TRBV9 and TRBJ2-5; unclear D gene. This CDR3 comprises 14 residues. Per the germline V gene, CDR1 is SGDLS and CDR2 is YYNGEE. V lost 0 bases, J lost 1 base, and 7 bases lay in between.

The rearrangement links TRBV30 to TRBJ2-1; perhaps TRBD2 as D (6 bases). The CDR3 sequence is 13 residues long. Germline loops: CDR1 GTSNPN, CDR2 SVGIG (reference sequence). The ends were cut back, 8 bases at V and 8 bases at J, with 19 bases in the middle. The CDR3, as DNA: TGTGCCGAGATCCGGGACTCCCCCGATGAGCAGTTCTTC. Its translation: CAEIRDSPDEQFF. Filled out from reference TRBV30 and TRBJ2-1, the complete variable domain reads SQTIHQWPATLVQPVGSPLSLECTVEGTSNPNLYWYRQAAGRGLQLLFYSVGIGQISSEVPQNLSASRPQDRQFILSSKKLLLSDSGFYLCAEIRDSPDEQFFGPGTRLTVL.

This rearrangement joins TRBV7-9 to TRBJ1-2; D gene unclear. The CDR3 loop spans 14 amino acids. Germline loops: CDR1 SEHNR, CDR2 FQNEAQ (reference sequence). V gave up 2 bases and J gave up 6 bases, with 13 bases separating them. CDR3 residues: CASSLNWGEDGYTF. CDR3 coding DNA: TGTGCCAGCAGCTTAAATTGGGGAGAGGATGGCTACACCTTC.

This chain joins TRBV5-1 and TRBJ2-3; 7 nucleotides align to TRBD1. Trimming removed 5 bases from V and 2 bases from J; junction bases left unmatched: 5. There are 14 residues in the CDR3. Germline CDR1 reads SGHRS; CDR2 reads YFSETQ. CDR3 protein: CASSRQGATDTQYF. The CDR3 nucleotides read TGCGCCAGCAGTCGACAGGGTGCCACAGATACGCAGTATTTT.

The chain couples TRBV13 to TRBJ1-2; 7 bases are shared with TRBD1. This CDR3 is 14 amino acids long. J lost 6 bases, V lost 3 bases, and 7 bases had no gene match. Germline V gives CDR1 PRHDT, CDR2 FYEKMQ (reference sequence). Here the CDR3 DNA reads TGTGCCAGCAGCTTTACGACAGGGTTAGATGGCTACACCTTC. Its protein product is CASSFTTGLDGYTF.

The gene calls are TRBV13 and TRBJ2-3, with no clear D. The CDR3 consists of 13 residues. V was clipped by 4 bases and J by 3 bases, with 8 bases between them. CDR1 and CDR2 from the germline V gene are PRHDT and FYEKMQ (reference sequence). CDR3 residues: CASSSLGTDTQYF. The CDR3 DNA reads TGTGCCAGCAGCTCTTTAGGGACAGATACGCAGTATTTT.

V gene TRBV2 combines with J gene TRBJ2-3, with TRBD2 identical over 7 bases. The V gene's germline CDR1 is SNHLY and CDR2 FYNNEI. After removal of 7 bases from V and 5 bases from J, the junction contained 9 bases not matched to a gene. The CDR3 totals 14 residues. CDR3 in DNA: TGTGCCAGCAACGGACTAGGCGAGCGAGATACGCAGTATTTT. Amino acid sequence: CASNGLGERDTQYF.

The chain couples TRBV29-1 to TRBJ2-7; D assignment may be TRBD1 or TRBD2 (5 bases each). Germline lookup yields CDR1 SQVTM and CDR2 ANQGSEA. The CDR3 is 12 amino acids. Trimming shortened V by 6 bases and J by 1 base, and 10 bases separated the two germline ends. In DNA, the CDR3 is TGCAGCGTACCGGGACCTTCCTACGAGCAGTACTTC. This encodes CSVPGPSYEQYF.

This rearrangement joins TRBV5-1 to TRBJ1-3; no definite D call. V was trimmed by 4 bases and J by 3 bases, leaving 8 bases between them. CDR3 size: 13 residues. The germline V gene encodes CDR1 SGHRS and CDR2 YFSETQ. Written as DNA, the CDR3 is TGCGCCAGCAGCCCAGGATATGGAAACACCATATATTTT. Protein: CASSPGYGNTIYF.

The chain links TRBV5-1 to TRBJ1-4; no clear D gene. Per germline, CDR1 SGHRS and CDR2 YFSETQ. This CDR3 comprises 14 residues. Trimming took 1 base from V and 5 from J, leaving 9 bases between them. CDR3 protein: CASSLRTGNEKLFF. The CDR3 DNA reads TGCGCCAGCAGCTTGAGGACGGGGAATGAAAAACTGTTTTTT.

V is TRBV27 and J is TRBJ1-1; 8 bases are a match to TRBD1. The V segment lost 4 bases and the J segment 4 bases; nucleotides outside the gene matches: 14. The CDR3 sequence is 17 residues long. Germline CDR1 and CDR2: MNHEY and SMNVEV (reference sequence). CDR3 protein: CASSSAGGPYWATEAFF. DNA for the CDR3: TGTGCCAGCAGTTCTGCAGGGGGCCCCTATTGGGCCACTGAAGCTTTCTTT.

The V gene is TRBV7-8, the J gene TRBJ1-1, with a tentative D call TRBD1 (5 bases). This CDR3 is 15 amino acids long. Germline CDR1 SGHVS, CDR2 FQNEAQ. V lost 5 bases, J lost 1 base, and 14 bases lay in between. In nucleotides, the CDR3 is TGTGCCAGCAGCCCTCCCCGGACACCGAACACTGAAGCTTTCTTT. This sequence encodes CASSPPRTPNTEAFF.

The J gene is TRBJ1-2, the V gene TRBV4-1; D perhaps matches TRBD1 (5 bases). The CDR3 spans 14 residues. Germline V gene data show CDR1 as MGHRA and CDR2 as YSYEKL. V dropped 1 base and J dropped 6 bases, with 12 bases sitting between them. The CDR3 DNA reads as TGCGCCAGCAGCCAAGTCCTGGGGCAGGATGGCTACACCTTC. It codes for CASSQVLGQDGYTF.

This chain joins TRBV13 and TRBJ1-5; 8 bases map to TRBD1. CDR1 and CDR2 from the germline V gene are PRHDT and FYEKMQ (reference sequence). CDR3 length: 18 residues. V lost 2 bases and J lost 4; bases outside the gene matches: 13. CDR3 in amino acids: CASSLSLPQGVGNQPQHF. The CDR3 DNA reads TGTGCCAGCAGCTTAAGTCTTCCACAGGGGGTCGGGAATCAGCCCCAGCATTTT.

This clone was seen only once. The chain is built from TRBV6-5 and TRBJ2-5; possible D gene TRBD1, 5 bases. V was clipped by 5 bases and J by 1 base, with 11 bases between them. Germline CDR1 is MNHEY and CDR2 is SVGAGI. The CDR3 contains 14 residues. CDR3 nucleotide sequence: TGTGCCAGCAGTCGCACAGGCTCCCAAGAGACCCAGTACTTC. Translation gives CASSRTGSQETQYF.

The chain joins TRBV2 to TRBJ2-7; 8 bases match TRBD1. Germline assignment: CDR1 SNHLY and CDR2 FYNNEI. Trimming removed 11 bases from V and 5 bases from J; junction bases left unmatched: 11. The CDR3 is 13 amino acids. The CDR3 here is CAAAGTGLNEQYF. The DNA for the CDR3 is TGTGCCGCCGCCGGGACAGGACTAAACGAGCAGTACTTC.

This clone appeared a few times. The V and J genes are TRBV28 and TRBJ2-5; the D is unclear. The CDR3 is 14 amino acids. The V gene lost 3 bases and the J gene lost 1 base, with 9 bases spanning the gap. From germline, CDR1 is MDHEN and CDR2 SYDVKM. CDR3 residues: CASSFPDGQETQYF. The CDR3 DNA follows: TGTGCCAGCAGTTTTCCGGACGGCCAAGAGACCCAGTACTTC.

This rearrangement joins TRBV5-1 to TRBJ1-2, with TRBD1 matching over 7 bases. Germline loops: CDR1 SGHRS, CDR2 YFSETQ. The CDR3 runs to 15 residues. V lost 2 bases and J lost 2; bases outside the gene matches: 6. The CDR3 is CASSFGGDSNYGYTF. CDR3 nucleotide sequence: TGCGCCAGCAGCTTTGGTGGGGACAGCAACTATGGCTACACCTTC.

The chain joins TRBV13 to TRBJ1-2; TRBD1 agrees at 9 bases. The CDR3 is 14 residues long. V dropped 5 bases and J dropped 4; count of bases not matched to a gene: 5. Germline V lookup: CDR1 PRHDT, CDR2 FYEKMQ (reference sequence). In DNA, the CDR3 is TGTGCCAGCAGCCAGGGACAGGGCGGCTATGGCTACACCTTC. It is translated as CASSQGQGGYGYTF.